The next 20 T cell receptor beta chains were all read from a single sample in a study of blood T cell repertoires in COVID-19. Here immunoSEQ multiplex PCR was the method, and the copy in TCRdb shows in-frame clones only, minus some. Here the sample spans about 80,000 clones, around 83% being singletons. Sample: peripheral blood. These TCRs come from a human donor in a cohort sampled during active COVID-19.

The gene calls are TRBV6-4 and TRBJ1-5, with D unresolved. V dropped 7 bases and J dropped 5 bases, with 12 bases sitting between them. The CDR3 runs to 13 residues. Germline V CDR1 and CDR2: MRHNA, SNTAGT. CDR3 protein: CASTLRGYQPQHF. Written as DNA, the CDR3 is TGTGCCAGCACCCTACGGGGTTATCAGCCCCAGCATTTT.

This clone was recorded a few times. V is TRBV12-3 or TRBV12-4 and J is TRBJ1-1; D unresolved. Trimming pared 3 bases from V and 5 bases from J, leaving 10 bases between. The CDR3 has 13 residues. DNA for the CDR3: TGTGCCAGCAGTTTCAAAGGGAGGACTGAAGCTTTCTTT. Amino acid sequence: CASSFKGRTEAFF.

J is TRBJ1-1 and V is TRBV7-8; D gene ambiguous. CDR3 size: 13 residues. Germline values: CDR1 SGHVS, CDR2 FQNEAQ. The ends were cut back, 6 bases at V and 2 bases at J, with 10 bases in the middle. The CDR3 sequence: CASRSGLNTEAFF. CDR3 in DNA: TGTGCCAGCAGGAGCGGGTTAAACACTGAAGCTTTCTTT.

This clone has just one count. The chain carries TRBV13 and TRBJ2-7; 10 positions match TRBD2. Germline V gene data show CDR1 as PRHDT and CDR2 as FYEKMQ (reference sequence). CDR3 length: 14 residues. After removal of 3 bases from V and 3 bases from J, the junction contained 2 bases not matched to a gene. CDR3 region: CASSLGTSVYEQYF. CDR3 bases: TGTGCCAGCAGCTTGGGGACTAGCGTCTACGAGCAGTACTTC.

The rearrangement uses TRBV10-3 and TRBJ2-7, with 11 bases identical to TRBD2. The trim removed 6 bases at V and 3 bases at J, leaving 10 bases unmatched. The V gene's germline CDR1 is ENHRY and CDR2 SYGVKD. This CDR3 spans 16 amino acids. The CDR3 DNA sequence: TGTGCCATCAGCACCTCCGGGACTAGCGGCGGCTACGAGCAGTACTTC. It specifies CAISTSGTSGGYEQYF.

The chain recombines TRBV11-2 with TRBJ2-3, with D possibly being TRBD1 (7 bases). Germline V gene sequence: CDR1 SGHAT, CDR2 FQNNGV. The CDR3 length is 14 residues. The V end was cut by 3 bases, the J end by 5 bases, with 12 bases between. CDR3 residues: CASSFPQGGDTQYF. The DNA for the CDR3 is TGTGCCAGCAGCTTCCCCCAGGGGGGAGATACGCAGTATTTT.

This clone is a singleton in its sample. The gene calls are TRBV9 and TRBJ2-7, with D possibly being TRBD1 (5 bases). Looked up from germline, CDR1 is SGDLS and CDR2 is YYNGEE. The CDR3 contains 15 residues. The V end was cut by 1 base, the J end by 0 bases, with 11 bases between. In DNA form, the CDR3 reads TGTGCCAGCAGCGTAAGGGCAGGGAACTCCTACGAGCAGTACTTC. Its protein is CASSVRAGNSYEQYF.

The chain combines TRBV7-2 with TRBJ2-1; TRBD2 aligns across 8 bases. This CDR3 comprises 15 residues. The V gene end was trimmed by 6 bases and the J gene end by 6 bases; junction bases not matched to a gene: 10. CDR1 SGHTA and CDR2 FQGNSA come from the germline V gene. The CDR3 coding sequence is TGTGCCAGCAGTCGCCGGGGGGGGGCAGGCAATGAGCAGTTCTTC. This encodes CASSRRGGAGNEQFF.

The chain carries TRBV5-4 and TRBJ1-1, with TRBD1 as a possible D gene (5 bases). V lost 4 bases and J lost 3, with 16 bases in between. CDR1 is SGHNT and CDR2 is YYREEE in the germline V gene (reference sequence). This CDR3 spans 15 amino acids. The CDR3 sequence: CASSAASRGDTEAFF. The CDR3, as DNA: TGTGCCAGCAGCGCCGCAAGTCGGGGGGACACTGAAGCTTTCTTT.

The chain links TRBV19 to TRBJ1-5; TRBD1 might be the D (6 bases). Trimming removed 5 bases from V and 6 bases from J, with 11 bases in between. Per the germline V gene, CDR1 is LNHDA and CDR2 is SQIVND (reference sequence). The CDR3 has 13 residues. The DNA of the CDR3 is TGTGCCAGTAGTTTAACAGGGACTCAGCCCCAGCATTTT. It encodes CASSLTGTQPQHF.

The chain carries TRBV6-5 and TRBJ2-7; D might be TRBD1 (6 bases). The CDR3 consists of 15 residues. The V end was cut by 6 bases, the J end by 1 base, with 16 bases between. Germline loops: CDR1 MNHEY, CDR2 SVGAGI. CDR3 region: CASRDGQGGSYEQYF. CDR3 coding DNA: TGTGCCAGCAGGGACGGACAAGGGGGATCCTACGAGCAGTACTTC.

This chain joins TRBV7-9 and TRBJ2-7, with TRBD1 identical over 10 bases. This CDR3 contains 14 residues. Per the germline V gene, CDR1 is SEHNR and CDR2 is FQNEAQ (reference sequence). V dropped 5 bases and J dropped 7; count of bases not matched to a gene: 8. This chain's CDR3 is CASSRRTGGGEQYF. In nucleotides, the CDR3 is TGTGCCAGCAGCCGAAGGACAGGGGGAGGGGAGCAGTACTTC.

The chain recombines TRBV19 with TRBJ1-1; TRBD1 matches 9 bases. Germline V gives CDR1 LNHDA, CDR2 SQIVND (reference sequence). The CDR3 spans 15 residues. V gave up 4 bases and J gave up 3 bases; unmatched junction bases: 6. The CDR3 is CASSSRTGVHTEAFF. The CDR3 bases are TGTGCCAGTAGTAGCAGGACAGGGGTTCACACTGAAGCTTTCTTT. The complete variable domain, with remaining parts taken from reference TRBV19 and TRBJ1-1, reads DGGITQSPKYLFRKEGQNVTLSCEQNLNHDAMYWYRQDPGQGLRLIYYSQIVNDFQKGDIAEGYSVSREKKESFPLTVTSAQKNPTAFYLCASSSRTGVHTEAFFGQGTRLTVV.

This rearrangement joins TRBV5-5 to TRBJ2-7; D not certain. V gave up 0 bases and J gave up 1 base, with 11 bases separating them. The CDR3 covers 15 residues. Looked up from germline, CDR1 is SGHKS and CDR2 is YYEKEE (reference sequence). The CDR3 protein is CASSLEPSRSYEQYF. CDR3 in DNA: TGTGCCAGCAGCTTGGAGCCATCACGATCCTACGAGCAGTACTTC. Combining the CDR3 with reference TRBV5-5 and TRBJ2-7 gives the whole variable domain DAGVTQSPTHLIKTRGQQVTLRCSPISGHKSVSWYQQVLGQGPQFIFQYYEKEERGRGNFPDRFSARQFPNYSSELNVNALLLGDSALYLCASSLEPSRSYEQYFGPGTRLTVT.

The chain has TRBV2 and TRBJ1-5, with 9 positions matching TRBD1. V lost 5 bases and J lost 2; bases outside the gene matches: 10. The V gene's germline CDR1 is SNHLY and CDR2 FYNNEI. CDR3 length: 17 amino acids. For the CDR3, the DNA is TGTGCCAGCAGTCCGGGACAGGGTTACGAGGGCAATCAGCCCCAGCATTTT. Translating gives CASSPGQGYEGNQPQHF.

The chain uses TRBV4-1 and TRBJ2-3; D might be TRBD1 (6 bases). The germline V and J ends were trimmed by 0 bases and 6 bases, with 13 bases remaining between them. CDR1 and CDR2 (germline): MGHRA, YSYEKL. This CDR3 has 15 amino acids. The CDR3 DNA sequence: TGCGCCAGCAGCCAAGATTGGGGGCAGGAGGATACGCAGTATTTT. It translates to CASSQDWGQEDTQYF.

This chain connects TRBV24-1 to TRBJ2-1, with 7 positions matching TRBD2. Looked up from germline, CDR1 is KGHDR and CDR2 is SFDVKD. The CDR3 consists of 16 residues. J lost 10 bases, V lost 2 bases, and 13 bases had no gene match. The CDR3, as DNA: TGTGCCACCAGTGATTCACCGGGACTAAGAAGGGGAGAGCAGTTCTTC. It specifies CATSDSPGLRRGEQFF.

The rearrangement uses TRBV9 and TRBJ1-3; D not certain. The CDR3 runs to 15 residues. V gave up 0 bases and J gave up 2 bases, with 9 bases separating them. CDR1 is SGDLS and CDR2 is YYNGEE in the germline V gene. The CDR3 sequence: CASSVGARTGNTIYF. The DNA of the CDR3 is TGTGCCAGCAGCGTAGGGGCCAGAACTGGAAACACCATATATTTT.

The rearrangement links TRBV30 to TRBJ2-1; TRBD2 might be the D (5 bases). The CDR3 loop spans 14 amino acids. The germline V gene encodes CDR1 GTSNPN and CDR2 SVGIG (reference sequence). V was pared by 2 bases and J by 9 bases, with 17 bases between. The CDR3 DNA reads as TGTGCCTGGAGTAGGGTCAGCAGCGGCGGTGAGCAGTTCTTC. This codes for CAWSRVSSGGEQFF.

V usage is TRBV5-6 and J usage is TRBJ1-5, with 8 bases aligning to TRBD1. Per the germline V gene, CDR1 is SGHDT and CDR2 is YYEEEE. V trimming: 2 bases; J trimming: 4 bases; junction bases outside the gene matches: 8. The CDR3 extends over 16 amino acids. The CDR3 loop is CASSFRTGIGNQPQHF. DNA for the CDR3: TGTGCCAGCAGCTTCCGGACAGGGATCGGGAATCAGCCCCAGCATTTT.